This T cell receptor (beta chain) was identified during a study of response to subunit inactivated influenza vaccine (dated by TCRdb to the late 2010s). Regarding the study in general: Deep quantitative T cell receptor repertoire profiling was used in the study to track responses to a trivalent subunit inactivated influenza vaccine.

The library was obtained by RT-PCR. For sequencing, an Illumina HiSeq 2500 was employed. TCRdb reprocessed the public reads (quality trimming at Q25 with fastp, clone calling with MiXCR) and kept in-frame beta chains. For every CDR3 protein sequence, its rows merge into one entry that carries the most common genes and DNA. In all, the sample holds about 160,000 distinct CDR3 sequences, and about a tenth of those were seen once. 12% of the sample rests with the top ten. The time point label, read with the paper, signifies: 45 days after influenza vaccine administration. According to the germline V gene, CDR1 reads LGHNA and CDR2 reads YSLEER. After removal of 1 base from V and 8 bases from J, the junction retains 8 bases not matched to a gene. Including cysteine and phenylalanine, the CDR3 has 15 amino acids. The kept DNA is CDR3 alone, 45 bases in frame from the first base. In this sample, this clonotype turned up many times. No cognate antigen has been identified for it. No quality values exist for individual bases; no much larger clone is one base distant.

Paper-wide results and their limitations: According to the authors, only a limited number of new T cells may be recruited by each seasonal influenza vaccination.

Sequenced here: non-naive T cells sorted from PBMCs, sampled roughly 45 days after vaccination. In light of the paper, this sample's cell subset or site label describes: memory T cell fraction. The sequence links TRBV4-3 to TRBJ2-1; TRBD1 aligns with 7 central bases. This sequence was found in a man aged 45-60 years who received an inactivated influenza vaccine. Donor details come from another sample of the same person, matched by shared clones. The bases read TGCGCCAGCAGCCAAGCCCCACCCACAGGGGATGAGCAGTTCTTC. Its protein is CASSQAPPTGDEQFF.